Shown below are 20 T cell receptor beta chains from a single sample sequenced in a study of Graves' ophthalmopathy and Graves' hyperthyroidism. RNA transcripts yielded amplified TCR beta CDR3 regions. HTBI primers were employed in first-round RT-PCR, then a second-round multiplex PCR followed. TCRdb passed the multiplex PCR reads through MiXCR, listing each CDR3 protein once. Among around 670,000 distinct CDR3 sequences, 35% to 50% were seen once, and the ten largest hold roughly 45%. Sequencing was carried out using peripheral blood. Receptors were obtained from an adult man with Graves' ophthalmopathy.

This clonotype was counted at least ten times. The CDR3 region has the DNA TGTGCCAGCAGCTCCCGATCGCCAGAGGACGGTGGCTACACCTTC. It specifies CASSSRSPEDGGYTF. The chain is built from TRBV7-9 and TRBJ1-2; D is unclear. Germline V CDR1 and CDR2: SEHNR, FQNEAQ (reference sequence). This CDR3 is 15 amino acids long. Trimming shortened V by 4 bases and J by 7 bases, and 19 bases separated the two germline ends.

This clonotype was seen repeatedly, ten times or more. The V and J genes are TRBV20-1 and TRBJ1-2; D uncertain. In germline, CDR1 is DFQATT, CDR2 SNEGSKA (reference sequence). This CDR3 contains 10 residues. With 3 bases removed from V and 4 bases from J, the gap between germline ends came to 3 bases. The CDR3 here is CSASPYGYTF. For the CDR3, the DNA is TGCAGTGCTAGCCCCTATGGCTACACCTTC.

Comment on this clonotype: The conserved phenylalanine or tryptophan normally closing the CDR3 is absent here, so this likely arose from a read error. No DNA is shown, since the ends of the CDR3 on it are uncertain; the CDR3 is the one TCRdb lists. The CDR3 reads CASSLAGFTGLDY. The chain couples TRBV7-2 to TRBJ2-7; the table's TRBD2 call for D was not verified on the DNA. Germline assignment: CDR1 SGHTA and CDR2 FQGNSA. The CDR3 has 13 amino acids, counting both end residues.

This sequence joins TRBV13 and TRBJ1-6; no clear D. The germline V and J ends were trimmed by 0 bases and 7 bases, with 7 bases remaining between them. Per the germline V gene, CDR1 is PRHDT and CDR2 is FYEKMQ (reference sequence). There are 14 residues in the CDR3. The CDR3 DNA is TGTGCCAGCAGCTTAGGGGTTAGGAATTCACCCCTCCACTTT. Translated: CASSLGVRNSPLHF.

The rearrangement joins TRBV25-1 to TRBJ2-7, with TRBD1 matching 12 bases. This CDR3 region has 16 residues. With V trimmed by 5 bases and J by 7 bases, 12 bases remained unmatched. Germline CDR1 is MGHDK and CDR2 is SYGVNS. CDR3 sequence: CASSLTVGQGAGEQYF. DNA of the CDR3: TGTGCCAGCAGTTTAACTGTGGGACAGGGGGCGGGTGAGCAGTACTTC.

This clonotype came up a few times. A junction end diverges from the germline sequence, so it may reflect a read error. V usage is TRBV10-3 and J usage is TRBJ1-2; D remains ambiguous. Germline values: CDR1 ENHRY, CDR2 SYGVKD. CDR3 length: 11 amino acids. The CDR3 sequence: CAISYEWFYLF. The CDR3 region has the DNA TGTGCCATCAGTTACGAGTGGTTTTACCTCTTC.

This clonotype was counted only a few times. CDR3 in amino acids: CASSYSRRGMDEQYF. In DNA form, the CDR3 reads TGTGCCAGCAGTTACTCAAGGAGGGGTATGGACGAGCAGTACTTC. The V gene is TRBV6-6, the J gene TRBJ2-7, with D perhaps matching TRBD2 (6 bases). V lost 0 bases and J 5 bases, leaving 14 bases between the germline ends. Germline-derived CDR1 and CDR2 are MNHNY and SVGAGI (reference sequence). This CDR3 is built from 15 residues.

This clonotype has just a few counts. The rearrangement links TRBV20-1 to TRBJ1-5; D perhaps matches TRBD1 (6 bases). The CDR3 is 14 residues long. Germline V CDR1 and CDR2: DFQATT, SNEGSKA (reference sequence). Trimming pared 1 base from V and 2 bases from J, leaving 9 bases between. The CDR3 protein is CSARGNRGNQPQHF. As DNA, the CDR3 is TGCAGTGCTAGAGGCAACAGGGGCAATCAGCCCCAGCATTTT.

The gene calls are TRBV7-2 and TRBJ2-5; TRBD1 is a possible D gene (6 bases). The CDR3 consists of 16 residues. The germline V gene encodes CDR1 SGHTA and CDR2 FQGNSA. V lost 6 bases, J lost 4 bases, and 21 bases lay in between. The chain's CDR3 is CASSEGVDTLVETQYF. As DNA, the CDR3 is TGTGCCAGCAGTGAGGGGGTTGACACGTTGGTAGAGACCCAGTACTTC.

The rearrangement links TRBV14 to TRBJ2-7; TRBD2 aligns across 12 bases. The trim removed 1 base at V and 10 bases at J, leaving 5 bases unmatched. Germline-derived CDR1 and CDR2 are SGHDN and FVKESK. The CDR3 spans 14 residues. CDR3 protein: CASSQGLAGVAQYF. DNA of the CDR3: TGTGCCAGCAGCCAAGGACTAGCGGGAGTCGCACAGTACTTC. Variable domain in full (rest from reference TRBV14 and TRBJ2-7): EAGVTQFPSHSVIEKGQTVTLRCDPISGHDNLYWYRRVMGKEIKFLLHFVKESKQDESGMPNNRFLAERTGGTYSTLKVQPAELEDSGVYFCASSQGLAGVAQYFGPGTRLTVT.

With respect to this clonotype: A read error is possible here, since a much larger clone lies one base away. The CDR3 spells CASGHWDGKNTEAFF. DNA of the CDR3: TGTGCCAGCGGCCACTGGGACGGAAAGAACACTGAAGCTTTCTTT. V gene TRBV7-9 combines with J gene TRBJ1-1; D perhaps matches TRBD1 (5 bases). CDR3 length: 15 residues. V was pared by 8 bases and J by 1 base, with 17 bases between. Per the germline V gene, CDR1 is SEHNR and CDR2 is FQNEAQ (reference sequence).

The table lists this clonotype with a few counts. The gene calls are TRBV5-5 and TRBJ2-7; possibly TRBD1 for D (5 bases). This CDR3 contains 15 residues. CDR1 and CDR2 from the germline V gene are SGHKS and YYEKEE (reference sequence). Between the trimmed V and J ends, which lost 4 bases and 1 base, there was a span of 15 bases. This CDR3 is CASSLTGGQSYEQYF. CDR3 nucleotides: TGTGCCAGCAGCCTCACAGGCGGACAATCCTACGAGCAGTACTTC. The complete variable domain, with remaining parts taken from reference TRBV5-5 and TRBJ2-7, reads DAGVTQSPTHLIKTRGQQVTLRCSPISGHKSVSWYQQVLGQGPQFIFQYYEKEERGRGNFPDRFSARQFPNYSSELNVNALLLGDSALYLCASSLTGGQSYEQYFGPGTRLTVT.

This chain connects TRBV5-1 to TRBJ2-6; D not certain. CDR1 SGHRS and CDR2 YFSETQ come from the germline V gene. The ends were cut back, 0 bases at V and 0 bases at J, with 7 bases in the middle. This CDR3 is 16 amino acids long. The DNA of the CDR3 is TGCGCCAGCAGCTTGGAAGGTCTCTCTGGGGCCAACGTCCTGACTTTC. Translated: CASSLEGLSGANVLTF.

The CDR3 DNA is TGCAGCGTCAGGACAGGGAGAGCTTTCTTT. Amino acids: CSVRTGRAFF. The V call is TRBV29-1, the J call TRBJ1-1, with 8 bases aligning to TRBD1. Trimming cost V 6 bases and J 10 bases; bases outside gene matches: 4. Germline values: CDR1 SQVTM, CDR2 ANQGSEA. The CDR3 runs to 10 residues.

This clonotype was counted at least ten times. This chain's CDR3 is CASTIHGGTNEKLFF. The CDR3 region has the DNA TGTGCCAGCACTATCCACGGCGGAACTAATGAAAAACTGTTTTTT. The chain links TRBV2 to TRBJ1-4; D is ambiguous. Trimming took off 7 bases at V and 1 base at J, with 13 bases between the two ends. The germline V gene encodes CDR1 SNHLY and CDR2 FYNNEI. The CDR3 has 15 residues.

The sample holds many counts of this clonotype. V gene TRBV29-1 combines with J gene TRBJ2-7; D not resolved. Trimming shortened V by 4 bases and J by 5 bases, and 15 bases separated the two germline ends. The CDR3 has 13 amino acids. Germline-derived CDR1 and CDR2 are SQVTM and ANQGSEA. The CDR3 loop reads CSVAQTMANEQYF. In DNA form, the CDR3 reads TGCAGCGTTGCCCAAACCATGGCGAACGAGCAGTACTTC.

The genes are TRBV10-3 and TRBJ1-2; no reliable D call. Germline V gives CDR1 ENHRY, CDR2 SYGVKD. Trimming removed 3 bases at V and 4 bases at J, with 6 bases between. This CDR3 has 12 residues. The CDR3 coding sequence is TGTGCCATCAGTGACACCCCCTATGGCTACACCTTC. Amino acids: CAISDTPYGYTF.

For this clonotype: This may come from a read error, since a much larger clone is one base off. The chain links TRBV7-9 to TRBJ1-2; no reliable D call. The CDR3 is 15 residues long. Germline CDR1 and CDR2: SEHNR and FQNEAQ (reference sequence). This CDR3 is CAGSGGGFTNYGYTF. The DNA for the CDR3 is TGTGCCGGCAGCGGAGGCGGGTTCACTAACTATGGCTACACCTTC. Full variable domain (missing parts from reference TRBV7-9 and TRBJ1-2): DTGVSQNPRHKITKRGQNVTFRCDPISEHNRLYWYRQTLGQGPEFLTYFQNEAQLEKSRLLSDRFSAERPKGSFSTLEIQRTEQGDSAMYLCAGSGGGFTNYGYTFGSGTRLTVV.

The genes are TRBV15 and TRBJ2-7, with TRBD1 identical over 8 bases. CDR1 and CDR2 from the germline V gene are LNHNV and YYDKDF (reference sequence). V was clipped by 5 bases and J by 5 bases; unmatched bases: 8. The CDR3 extends over 14 amino acids. The CDR3 here is CATSGQGSGNEQYF. The CDR3 DNA sequence: TGTGCCACCAGCGGACAGGGAAGCGGAAACGAGCAGTACTTC. Based on the CDR3 plus reference TRBV15 and TRBJ2-7, the full variable domain is DAMVIQNPRYQVTQFGKPVTLSCSQTLNHNVMYWYQQKSSQAPKLLFHYYDKDFNNEADTPDNFQSRRPNTSFCFLDIRSPGLGDTAMYLCATSGQGSGNEQYFGPGTRLTVT.

This chain connects TRBV6-1 to TRBJ1-1; weak D call: TRBD1 (5 bases). Trimming cost V 2 bases and J 5 bases, with 12 bases left between them. Germline lookup yields CDR1 MNHNS and CDR2 SASEGT. The CDR3 loop spans 14 amino acids. As DNA, the CDR3 is TGTGCCAGCAGTGAATGGGACCTAGGAACTGAAGCTTTCTTT. This codes for CASSEWDLGTEAFF.